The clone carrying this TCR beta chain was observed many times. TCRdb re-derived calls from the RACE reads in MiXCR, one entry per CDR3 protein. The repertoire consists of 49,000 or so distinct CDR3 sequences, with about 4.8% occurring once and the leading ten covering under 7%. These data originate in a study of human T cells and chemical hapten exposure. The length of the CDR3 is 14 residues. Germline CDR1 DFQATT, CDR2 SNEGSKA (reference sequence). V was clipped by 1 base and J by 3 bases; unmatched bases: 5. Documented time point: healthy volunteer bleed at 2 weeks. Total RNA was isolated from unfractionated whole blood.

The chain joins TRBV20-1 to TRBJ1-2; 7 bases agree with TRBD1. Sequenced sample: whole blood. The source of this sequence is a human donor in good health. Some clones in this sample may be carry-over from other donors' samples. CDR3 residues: CSARVGQTHYGYTF. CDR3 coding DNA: TGCAGTGCTAGAGTGGGACAGACCCACTATGGCTACACCTTC.